The rows below give T cell receptor beta chains drawn from one sample of a study of blood T cell repertoires in COVID-19. Assay used: immunoSEQ multiplex PCR; TCRdb lists only in-frame clones, some missing. The sample includes approximately 270,000 clones, roughly 90% seen only once; the top ten take 2.2%. Sequenced material: peripheral blood. The receptors derive from a man in his fifties or sixties with acute or convalescent COVID-19. Each CDR3 is given with its conserved first and last residue. A D gene is named only where the DNA matches it firmly. Size is stated for part of the rows, as once, few or many counts, or as a class when the clone is expanded.

TRBV19,.,10,.,TRBJ1-1,TGTGCCAGTAGTGTATCTGAAGCTTTCTTT,CASSVSEAFF
TRBV18,.,14,.,TRBJ1-6,TGTGCCAGCTCACCGGGGGCGCGAAATTCACCCCTCCACTTT,CASSPGARNSPLHF
TRBV2,.,15,TRBD1,TRBJ2-4,TGTGCCAGCAGTGATAACAGGGGGGCCAAAAACATTCAGTACTTC,CASSDNRGAKNIQYF
TRBV5-1,.,14,TRBD2,TRBJ2-5,TGCGCCAGCAGCGCCGGGGGGACCGAAGAGACCCAGTACTTC,CASSAGGTEETQYF
TRBV15,once,15,.,TRBJ1-3,TGTGCCACCAGCGAGGGGGTAGTCTCTGGAAACACCATATATTTT,CATSEGVVSGNTIYF
TRBV18,.,15,TRBD2,TRBJ2-4,TGTGCCAGCTCACCTCCGGGACTAGCGGGGAACATTCAGTACTTC,CASSPPGLAGNIQYF
TRBV5-6,.,18,.,TRBJ1-5,TGTGCCAGCAGGGCGGGGGAAGGGAGAACAAATAGCAATCAGCCCCAGCATTTT,CASRAGEGRTNSNQPQHF
TRBV6-5,.,13,.,TRBJ1-1,TGTGCCAGCAGTTACTCCAGGAACACTGAAGCTTTCTTT,CASSYSRNTEAFF
TRBV5-4,.,15,TRBD1,TRBJ2-7,TGTGCCAGCAGCCTCGGACAGGGGACCTCCTACGAGCAGTACTTC,CASSLGQGTSYEQYF
TRBV5-1,.,15,TRBD1,TRBJ2-3,TGCGCCAGCATCCCTGATGGACAGGTCACAGATACGCAGTATTTT,CASIPDGQVTDTQYF
TRBV9,.,12,TRBD1,TRBJ1-1,TGTGCCAGCAGCGTAGAGGGGGCAGGAGCTTTCTTT,CASSVEGAGAFF
TRBV4-1,once,16,.,TRBJ1-3,TGCGCCAGCAGCCAAACAGGCGGAGTACCTGGAAACACCATATATTTT,CASSQTGGVPGNTIYF
TRBV3-1/TRBV3-2,.,14,.,TRBJ2-3,TGTGCCAGCAGCCAGGGCGGGGACACAGATACGCAGTATTTT,CASSQGGDTDTQYF
TRBV7-3,.,14,.,TRBJ2-7,TGTGCCAGCAGCTTGGGTCAGGGCACCTACGAGCAGTACTTC,CASSLGQGTYEQYF
TRBV11-2,.,15,TRBD1,TRBJ2-1,TGTGCCAGCAGCGAGGGACAGGGGTCCTACAATGAGCAGTTCTTC,CASSEGQGSYNEQFF
TRBV5-1,.,15,TRBD1,TRBJ1-5,TGCGCCAGCAGCTTCGGGACAGGGCCCAATCAGCCCCAGCATTTT,CASSFGTGPNQPQHF
TRBV4-2,.,15,TRBD2,TRBJ2-3,TGTGCCAGCAGCCCCGGACTAGCTAGCACAGATACGCAGTATTTT,CASSPGLASTDTQYF
TRBV18,.,15,TRBD1,TRBJ1-1,TGTGCCAGCTCACCGGCAGGACAGGGATGGACTGAAGCTTTCTTT,CASSPAGQGWTEAFF
TRBV3-1/TRBV3-2,once,15,.,TRBJ1-1,TGTGCCAGCAGCCCGCCCCGGGGTGGCGAAACTGAAGCTTTCTTT,CASSPPRGGETEAFF
TRBV2,.,12,.,TRBJ1-4,TGTGCCACCAGACAGGATAATGAAAAACTGTTTTTT,CATRQDNEKLFF
TRBV5-4,.,13,.,TRBJ1-6,TGTGCCTCGACGGGGGAGTACGGTTCACCCCTCCACTTT,CASTGEYGSPLHF
TRBV3-1/TRBV3-2,.,13,.,TRBJ1-1,TGTGCCAGCAGCCAAGTGAGGGAGGGTGAAGCTTTCTTT,CASSQVREGEAFF
TRBV29-1,.,22,TRBD2,TRBJ2-1,TGCAGCGCCCCCGCCGCTGGGTTCGTGTTTAGCGGGGGGGGAGGATCCTACAATGAGCAGTTCTTC,CSAPAAGFVFSGGGGSYNEQFF
TRBV7-2,.,15,TRBD1,TRBJ1-1,TGTGCCAGCAGCTTAGGTGGGACAGCTAACACTGAAGCTTTCTTT,CASSLGGTANTEAFF
TRBV6-6,.,14,.,TRBJ1-4,TGTGCCAGCAGGGTACATGCAACTAATGAAAAACTGTTTTTT,CASRVHATNEKLFF
TRBV7-3,.,17,.,TRBJ1-2,TGTGCCAGCAGCTTAACCCCTGGACAGAAGCCCCCCTATGGCTACACCTTC,CASSLTPGQKPPYGYTF
TRBV7-9,.,15,TRBD1,TRBJ1-1,TGTGCCAGCAGCCTACAGGGGGCGATGAACACTGAAGCTTTCTTT,CASSLQGAMNTEAFF
TRBV27,.,15,.,TRBJ2-5,TGTGCCAGCAGAGGGGGAGGGGCGGGAACGAAGACCCAGTACTTC,CASRGGGAGTKTQYF
TRBV9,.,16,TRBD1,TRBJ2-2,TGTGCCAGCAGCGTTAGGGGACAGGCGACCACCGGGGAGCTGTTTTTT,CASSVRGQATTGELFF
TRBV12-3/TRBV12-4,.,13,.,TRBJ1-1,TGTGCCAGCAGTTTAATTGTGGCTGATGAAGCTTTCTTT,CASSLIVADEAFF
TRBV12-5,.,17,.,TRBJ1-4,TGTGCTAGTGGTTTGCCCCACCTGCAGGGAACTGGGGAAAAACTGTTTTTT,CASGLPHLQGTGEKLFF
TRBV7-8,.,14,.,TRBJ2-7,TGTGCCAGCAGCTTAGGGGGGCGGGTTTACGAGCAGTACTTC,CASSLGGRVYEQYF
TRBV19,.,16,.,TRBJ1-2,TGTGCCAGTAGCTCCGCCTCAGGAACACTCGGCTATGGCTACACCTTC,CASSSASGTLGYGYTF
TRBV10-1,.,15,TRBD2,TRBJ2-1,TGCGCCAGCAGTGAGAGCGGACTAGCGGCCAATGAGCAGTTCTTC,CASSESGLAANEQFF
TRBV30,.,13,.,TRBJ1-1,TGTGCCTGGTTGGTTGCGGGGTTCAGTGAAGCTTTCTTT,CAWLVAGFSEAFF
TRBV3-1/TRBV3-2,.,15,.,TRBJ1-1,TGTGCCAGCAGCCAGGCAGGATCCATGAACACTGAAGCTTTCTTT,CASSQAGSMNTEAFF
TRBV18,.,15,TRBD1,TRBJ2-1,TGTGCCAGCTCCCCGGGGACAGGGGCATACAATGAGCAGTTCTTC,CASSPGTGAYNEQFF
TRBV2,.,14,.,TRBJ1-5,TGTGCCAGCAGTGAAGGGATGGGAGCTCAGCCCCAGCATTTT,CASSEGMGAQPQHF
TRBV23-1,.,17,.,TRBJ1-1,TGCGCCAGCAGTCAATCAAAGCTACAGGGCAGGAACACTGAAGCTTTCTTT,CASSQSKLQGRNTEAFF
TRBV10-2,.,16,.,TRBJ1-4,TGCGCCAGCACCGGCTCAAGGGGGAGGGGGAATGAAAAACTGTTTTTT,CASTGSRGRGNEKLFF
TRBV19,.,16,TRBD1,TRBJ1-4,TGTGCCAGCAAACACCCAGGGGGCGGAGCTAATGAAAAACTGTTTTTT,CASKHPGGGANEKLFF
TRBV25-1,.,15,TRBD1,TRBJ1-1,TGTGCCAGCAGTGACCCCGGACAGGGGGCCACTGAAGCTTTCTTT,CASSDPGQGATEAFF
TRBV4-1,.,16,.,TRBJ2-7,TGCGCCAGCAGCCAAGCCCCGGGGATAAGCTCCTACGAGCAGTACTTC,CASSQAPGISSYEQYF
TRBV5-4,.,17,.,TRBJ2-1,TGTGCCAGCAGCCCCCGACAACAGGCCAGCTCCTACAATGAGCAGTTCTTC,CASSPRQQASSYNEQFF
TRBV30,once,15,TRBD1,TRBJ2-7,TGTGCCTGGAGGGACGGGGACAGGGGCTCCTACGAGCAGTACTTC,CAWRDGDRGSYEQYF
TRBV5-1,.,15,TRBD2,TRBJ2-2,TGCGCCAGCAGGGCCGGGACTACGAACACCGGGGAGCTGTTTTTT,CASRAGTTNTGELFF
TRBV2,few,16,TRBD1,TRBJ1-1,TGTGCCAGCAGTGAAATTCCGACAGGGATGAACACTGAAGCTTTCTTT,CASSEIPTGMNTEAFF
TRBV18,.,16,TRBD1,TRBJ2-2,TGTGCCAGCTCACTTACAGGGGTGGCGAACACCGGGGAGCTGTTTTTT,CASSLTGVANTGELFF
TRBV12-3/TRBV12-4,.,13,.,TRBJ1-5,TGTGCCAGCAGCTCAACAGGGCGCCAGCCCCAGCATTTT,CASSSTGRQPQHF
TRBV6-5,.,15,.,TRBJ1-5,TGTGCCAGCAGACCATACAGGGATAGCAATCAGCCCCAGCATTTT,CASRPYRDSNQPQHF